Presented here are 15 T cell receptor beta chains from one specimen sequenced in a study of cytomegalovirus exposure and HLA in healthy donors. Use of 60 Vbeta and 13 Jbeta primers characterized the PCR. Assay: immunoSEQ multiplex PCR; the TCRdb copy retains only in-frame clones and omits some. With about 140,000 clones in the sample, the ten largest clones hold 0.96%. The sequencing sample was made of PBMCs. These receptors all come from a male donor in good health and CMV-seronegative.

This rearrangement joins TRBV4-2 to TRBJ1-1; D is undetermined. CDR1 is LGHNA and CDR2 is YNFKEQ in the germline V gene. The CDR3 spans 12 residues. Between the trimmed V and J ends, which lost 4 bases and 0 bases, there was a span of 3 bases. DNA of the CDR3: TGTGCCAGCAGCCTAATGAACACTGAAGCTTTCTTT. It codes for CASSLMNTEAFF.

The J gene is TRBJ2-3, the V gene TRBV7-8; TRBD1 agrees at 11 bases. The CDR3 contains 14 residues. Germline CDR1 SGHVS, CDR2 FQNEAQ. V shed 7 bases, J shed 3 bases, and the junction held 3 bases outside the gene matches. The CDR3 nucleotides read TGTGCCAGCACCGGGACAGGGGGGACAGATACGCAGTATTTT. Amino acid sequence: CASTGTGGTDTQYF.

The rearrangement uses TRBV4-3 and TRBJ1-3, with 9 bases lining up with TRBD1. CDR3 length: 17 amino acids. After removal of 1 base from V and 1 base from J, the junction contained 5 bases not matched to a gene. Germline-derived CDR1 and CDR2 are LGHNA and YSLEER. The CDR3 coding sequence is TGCGCCAGCAGCCAAGGGACAGGGGTACTTTCTGGAAACACCATATATTTT. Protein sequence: CASSQGTGVLSGNTIYF.

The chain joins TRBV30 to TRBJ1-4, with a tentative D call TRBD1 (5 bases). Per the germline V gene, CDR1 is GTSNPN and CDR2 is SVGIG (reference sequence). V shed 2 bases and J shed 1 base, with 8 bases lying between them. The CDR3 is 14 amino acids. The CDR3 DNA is TGTGCCTGGAGTACGGACATAACTAATGAAAAACTGTTTTTT. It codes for CAWSTDITNEKLFF. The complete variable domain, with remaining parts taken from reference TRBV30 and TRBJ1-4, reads SQTIHQWPATLVQPVGSPLSLECTVEGTSNPNLYWYRQAAGRGLQLLFYSVGIGQISSEVPQNLSASRPQDRQFILSSKKLLLSDSGFYLCAWSTDITNEKLFFGSGTQLSVL.

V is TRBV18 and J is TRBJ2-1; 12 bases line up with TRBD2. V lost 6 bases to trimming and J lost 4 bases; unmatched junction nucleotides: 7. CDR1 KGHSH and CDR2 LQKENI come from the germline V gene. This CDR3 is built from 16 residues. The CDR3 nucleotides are TGTGCCAGCTCGCCCACCGGGACTAGCGGGTACAATGAGCAGTTCTTC. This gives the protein CASSPTGTSGYNEQFF.

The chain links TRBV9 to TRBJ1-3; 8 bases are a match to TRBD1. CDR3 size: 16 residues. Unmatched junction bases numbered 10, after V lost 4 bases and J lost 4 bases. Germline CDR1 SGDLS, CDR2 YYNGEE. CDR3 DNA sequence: TGTGCCAGCAGCCGATTGCCGGGACAGGAAGGAAACACCATATATTTT. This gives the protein CASSRLPGQEGNTIYF.

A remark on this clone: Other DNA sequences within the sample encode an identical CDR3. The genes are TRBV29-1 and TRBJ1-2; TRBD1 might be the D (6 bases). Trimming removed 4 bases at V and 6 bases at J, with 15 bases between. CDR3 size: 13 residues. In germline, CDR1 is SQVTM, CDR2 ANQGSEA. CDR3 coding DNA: TGCAGCGTTGGAGGGGGAAGGGGAGATGGCTACACCTTC. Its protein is CSVGGGRGDGYTF.

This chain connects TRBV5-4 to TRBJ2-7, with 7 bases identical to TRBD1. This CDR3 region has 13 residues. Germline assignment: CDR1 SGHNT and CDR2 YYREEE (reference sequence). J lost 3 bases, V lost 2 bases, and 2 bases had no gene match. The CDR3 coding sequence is TGTGCCAGCAGCTTCCAGGGGGACTACGAGCAGTACTTC. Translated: CASSFQGDYEQYF.

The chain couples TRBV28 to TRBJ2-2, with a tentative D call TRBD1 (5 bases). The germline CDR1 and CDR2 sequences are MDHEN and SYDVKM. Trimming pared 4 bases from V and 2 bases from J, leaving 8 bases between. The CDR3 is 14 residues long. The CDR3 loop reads CASSWGSNTGELFF. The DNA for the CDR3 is TGTGCCAGCAGTTGGGGCTCAAACACCGGGGAGCTGTTTTTT.

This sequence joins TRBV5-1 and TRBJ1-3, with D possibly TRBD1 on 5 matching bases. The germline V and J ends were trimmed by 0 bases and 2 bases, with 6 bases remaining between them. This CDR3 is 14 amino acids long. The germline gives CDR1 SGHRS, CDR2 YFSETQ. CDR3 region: CASSLEGTGNTIYF. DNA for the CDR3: TGCGCCAGCAGCTTGGAGGGGACTGGAAACACCATATATTTT.

The CDR3 nucleotides read TGTGCCAGCACCCGCCCCATTATAGCCGGGGGGTTCTTC. Protein sequence: CASTRPIIAGGFF. The V call is TRBV7-9, the J call TRBJ2-1; D possibly corresponds to TRBD2 (6 bases). The CDR3 runs to 13 residues. V lost 7 bases and J lost 15, with 22 bases in between. Germline CDR1 and CDR2: SEHNR and FQNEAQ (reference sequence). The full variable domain, in which reference TRBV7-9 and TRBJ2-1 provide the parts outside the CDR3, is DTGVSQNPRHKITKRGQNVTFRCDPISEHNRLYWYRQTLGQGPEFLTYFQNEAQLEKSRLLSDRFSAERPKGSFSTLEIQRTEQGDSAMYLCASTRPIIAGGFFGPGTRLTVL.

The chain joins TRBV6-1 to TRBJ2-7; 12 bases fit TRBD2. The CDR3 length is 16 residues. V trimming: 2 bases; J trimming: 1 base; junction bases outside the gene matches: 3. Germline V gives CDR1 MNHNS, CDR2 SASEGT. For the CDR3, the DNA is TGTGCCAGCAGTGAAAGACTAGCGGGAGTGTCCTACGAGCAGTACTTC. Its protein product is CASSERLAGVSYEQYF.

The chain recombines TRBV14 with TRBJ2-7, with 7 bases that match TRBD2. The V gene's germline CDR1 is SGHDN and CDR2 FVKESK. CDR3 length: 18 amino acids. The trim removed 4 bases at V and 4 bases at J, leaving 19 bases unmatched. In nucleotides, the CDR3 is TGTGCCAGCAGCCCTGCGGGGGAAAAGCCGCCCTACAAGTACGAGCAGTACTTC. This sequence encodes CASSPAGEKPPYKYEQYF. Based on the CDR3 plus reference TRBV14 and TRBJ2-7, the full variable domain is EAGVTQFPSHSVIEKGQTVTLRCDPISGHDNLYWYRRVMGKEIKFLLHFVKESKQDESGMPNNRFLAERTGGTYSTLKVQPAELEDSGVYFCASSPAGEKPPYKYEQYFGPGTRLTVT.

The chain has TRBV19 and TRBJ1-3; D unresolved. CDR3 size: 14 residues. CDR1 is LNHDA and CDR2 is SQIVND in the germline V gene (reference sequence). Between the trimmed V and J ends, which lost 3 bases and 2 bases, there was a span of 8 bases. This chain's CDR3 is CASSIPEPGNTIYF. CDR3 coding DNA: TGTGCCAGTAGTATCCCCGAGCCTGGAAACACCATATATTTT.

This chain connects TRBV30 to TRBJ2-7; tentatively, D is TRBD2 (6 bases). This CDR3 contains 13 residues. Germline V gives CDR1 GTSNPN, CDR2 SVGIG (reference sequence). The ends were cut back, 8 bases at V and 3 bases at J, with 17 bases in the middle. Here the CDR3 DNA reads TGTGCCGGGTCCGGGGGAAATGGCTACGAGCAGTACTTC. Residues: CAGSGGNGYEQYF.